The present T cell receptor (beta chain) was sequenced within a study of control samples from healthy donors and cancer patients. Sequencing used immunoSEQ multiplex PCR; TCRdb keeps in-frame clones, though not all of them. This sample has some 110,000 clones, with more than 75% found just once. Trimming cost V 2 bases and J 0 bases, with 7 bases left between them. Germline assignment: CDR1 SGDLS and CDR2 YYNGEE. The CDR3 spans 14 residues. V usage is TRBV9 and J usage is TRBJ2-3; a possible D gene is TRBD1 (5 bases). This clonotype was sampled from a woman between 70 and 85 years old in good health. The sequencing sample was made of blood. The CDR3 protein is CASSVDSSTDTQYF. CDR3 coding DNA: TGTGCCAGCAGCGTCGACAGCAGCACAGATACGCAGTATTTT.